These 16 T cell receptor beta chains were all obtained from the same sample, sequenced in a study of cytomegalovirus exposure and HLA in healthy donors. The PCR contained 60 Vbeta and 13 Jbeta primers. Here immunoSEQ multiplex PCR was the method, and the copy in TCRdb shows in-frame clones only, minus some. The table has about 59,000 clones, over 70% seen once. Sequenced input: PBMCs. Receptors were obtained from a woman between 35 and 50 years old in good health and CMV-seronegative.

This chain uses TRBV28 with TRBJ1-2, with TRBD1 matching over 9 bases. Germline V gene lookup returns CDR1 MDHEN and CDR2 SYDVKM. Trimming cost V 5 bases and J 4 bases; bases outside gene matches: 5. CDR3 length equals 14 residues. In DNA form, the CDR3 reads TGTGCCAGCAGTAGGGACAGGGCTCTCTATGGCTACACCTTC. It encodes CASSRDRALYGYTF.

In regard to this clone: The junction and the germline gene differ at one end; a read error may be behind it. The chain combines TRBV30 with TRBJ1-1, with D unclear. CDR3 length equals 13 residues. In germline, CDR1 is GTSNPN, CDR2 SVGIG (reference sequence). The CDR3, as DNA: TGTGCCTGGAGGTCGGGCGGGAACTCTGAAGCTTTCTTT. This sequence encodes CAWRSGGNSEAFF.

The chain employs TRBV7-9 and TRBJ2-2, with TRBD2 matching 9 bases. Trimming at V came to 0 bases and at J to 5 bases, leaving 4 bases not matched to a gene. The CDR3 sequence is 16 residues long. Germline V gene sequence: CDR1 SEHNR, CDR2 FQNEAQ (reference sequence). In DNA, the CDR3 is TGTGCCAGCAGCTTAGCTAGCGGGAGCGGGACCGGGGAGCTGTTTTTT. This codes for CASSLASGSGTGELFF.

This clone was recorded once. V usage is TRBV5-6 and J usage is TRBJ1-1; no reliable D call. The germline V gene has CDR1 SGHDT and CDR2 YYEEEE. The CDR3 sequence is 12 residues long. With 0 bases removed from V and 8 bases from J, the gap between germline ends came to 8 bases. The CDR3, as DNA: TGTGCCAGCAGCTTGGCAGGAAGAGAAGCTTTCTTT. The encoded protein is CASSLAGREAFF.

The V call is TRBV21-1, the J call TRBJ1-1; TRBD1 is the table's D call and was not checked against the DNA. TRBV21-1 is a recognized pseudogene. This CDR3 comprises 14 residues. The CDR3 loop is CASGDRGQDTEAFF. CDR3 bases: TGTGCCAGCGGGGACAGGGGCCAAGACACTGAAGCTTTCTTT.

This chain joins TRBV7-7 and TRBJ2-2, with 7 bases fitting TRBD1. CDR1 and CDR2 (germline): SSHAT, FNYEAQ (reference sequence). V trimming: 3 bases; J trimming: 4 bases; junction bases outside the gene matches: 2. CDR3 size: 14 residues. DNA of the CDR3: TGTGCCAGCAGCTTGACAGGGAGCACCGGGGAGCTGTTTTTT. Amino acid sequence: CASSLTGSTGELFF.

V gene TRBV5-6 combines with J gene TRBJ2-1, with TRBD2 matching 7 bases. Germline V gene lookup returns CDR1 SGHDT and CDR2 YYEEEE. The CDR3 consists of 12 residues. V shed 2 bases and J 9 bases; nucleotides not matched to a gene: 2. CDR3 DNA sequence: TGTGCCAGCAGCTTTGCTAGCGGTGAGCAGTTCTTC. It is translated as CASSFASGEQFF. Complete variable domain (other parts from reference TRBV5-6 and TRBJ2-1): DAGVTQSPTHLIKTRGQQVTLRCSPKSGHDTVSWYQQALGQGPQFIFQYYEEEERQRGNFPDRFSGHQFPNYSSELNVNALLLGDSALYLCASSFASGEQFFGPGTRLTVL.

This clone was detected only a few times. An end of the junction differs from the germline gene, which may be a read error. The V call is TRBV6-5, the J call TRBJ1-1; the D gene is possibly TRBD1 (6 bases). Germline V CDR1 and CDR2: MNHEY, SVGAGI. This CDR3 is built from 12 residues. The CDR3 DNA reads as TGTGCCATCAGTGAAGTCAGGGGCGAAGCTTTCTTT. Residues: CAISEVRGEAFF.

This chain joins TRBV5-1 and TRBJ2-7; D ambiguous. Per the germline V gene, CDR1 is SGHRS and CDR2 is YFSETQ. V lost 4 bases, J lost 0 bases, and 8 bases lay in between. The length of the CDR3 is 13 residues. Here the CDR3 DNA reads TGCGCCAGCAGCCAGGCCCCCTCCTACGAGCAGTACTTC. Its protein is CASSQAPSYEQYF.

The V call is TRBV4-1, the J call TRBJ2-5; 7 bases map to TRBD2. The trim removed 2 bases at V and 2 bases at J, leaving 5 bases unmatched. Germline lookup yields CDR1 MGHRA and CDR2 YSYEKL. This CDR3 has 15 residues. The CDR3 DNA sequence: TGCGCCAGCAGCCAATGGCAACTAGCGCAAGAGACCCAGTACTTC. This codes for CASSQWQLAQETQYF.

This clone was recorded a few times. This chain links TRBV7-9 with TRBJ1-1; TRBD1 agrees at 8 bases. Germline-derived CDR1 and CDR2 are SEHNR and FQNEAQ (reference sequence). V lost 5 bases to trimming and J lost 4 bases; unmatched junction nucleotides: 6. CDR3 size: 14 residues. CDR3 sequence (DNA): TGTGCCAGCAGCGAAACAGGGGGGGCCACTGAAGCTTTCTTT. This translates into CASSETGGATEAFF.

The gene calls are TRBV5-1 and TRBJ1-2; 10 positions agree with TRBD1. Trimming cost V 4 bases and J 5 bases; bases outside gene matches: 8. The CDR3 is 15 amino acids. Germline V lookup: CDR1 SGHRS, CDR2 YFSETQ. This chain's CDR3 is CASSKGTGAEYGYTF. CDR3 bases: TGCGCCAGCAGCAAAGGGACAGGGGCGGAATATGGCTACACCTTC.

This rearrangement joins TRBV4-1 to TRBJ2-7; D remains unclear. Germline V gives CDR1 MGHRA, CDR2 YSYEKL. The CDR3 contains 14 residues. Trimming took off 0 bases at V and 2 bases at J, with 8 bases between the two ends. The DNA of the CDR3 is TGCGCCAGCAGCCAAGAGACACGGCCCTACGAGCAGTACTTC. Translated: CASSQETRPYEQYF.

The chain couples TRBV30 to TRBJ1-2, with D unclear. V was trimmed by 7 bases and J by 4 bases, leaving 16 bases between them. The CDR3 has 13 amino acids. Germline lookup yields CDR1 GTSNPN and CDR2 SVGIG (reference sequence). The CDR3 is CASKVREVYGYTF. The CDR3 DNA reads TGTGCCTCCAAAGTGAGGGAGGTCTATGGCTACACCTTC.

This chain joins TRBV6-5 and TRBJ2-7; 10 bases match TRBD2. The CDR3 has 16 residues. Germline V lookup: CDR1 MNHEY, CDR2 SVGAGI. V dropped 4 bases and J dropped 3; count of bases not matched to a gene: 9. The CDR3 reads CASSWATSGDFYEQYF. CDR3 coding DNA: TGTGCCAGCAGTTGGGCTACTAGCGGGGATTTCTACGAGCAGTACTTC.

The CDR3 spells CASRATGGSETQYF. The CDR3 DNA is TGTGCCAGCAGGGCGACAGGGGGCTCGGAGACCCAGTACTTC. V usage is TRBV27 and J usage is TRBJ2-5; 10 bases agree with TRBD1. Losses at the gene ends were 6 bases for V and 5 bases for J; bases not matched to a gene: 6. This CDR3 has 14 residues. Per the germline V gene, CDR1 is MNHEY and CDR2 is SMNVEV (reference sequence).